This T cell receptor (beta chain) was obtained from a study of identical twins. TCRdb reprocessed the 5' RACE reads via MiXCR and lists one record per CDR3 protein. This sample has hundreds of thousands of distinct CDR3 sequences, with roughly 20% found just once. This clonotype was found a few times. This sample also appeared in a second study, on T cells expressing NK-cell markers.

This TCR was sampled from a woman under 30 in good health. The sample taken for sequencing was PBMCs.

The CDR3 reads CASSQEYPPGSYNEQFF. The CDR3 DNA reads TGTGCCAGCAGCCAAGAATACCCCCCGGGCTCCTACAATGAGCAGTTCTTC. The chain recombines TRBV14 with TRBJ2-1; D ambiguous. Looked up from germline, CDR1 is SGHDN and CDR2 is FVKESK. With 0 bases removed from V and 0 bases from J, the gap between germline ends came to 12 bases. This CDR3 is built from 17 residues.